The clone carrying this T cell receptor beta chain was counted ten times or more. The data derive from a study of patients and donors after allogeneic stem cell transplantation. TCRdb called the RT-PCR reads again in MiXCR, with one record for every CDR3 protein. The sample lists around 23,000 distinct CDR3 sequences; 25% to 35% were seen once. This CDR3 is 16 amino acids long. Trimming removed 4 bases at V and 2 bases at J, with 18 bases between. Sequences were obtained from blood, either unsorted or a sorted T cell fraction (not recorded which). The V call is TRBV12-3 or TRBV12-4, the J call TRBJ2-7; the D is unclear. This receptor was obtained from a human donor who was either an allogeneic HSCT recipient or a stem cell or donor lymphocyte infusion donor (not recorded which). It is not recorded whose cells these are; they may come from a transplant donor. Written as DNA, the CDR3 is TGTGCCAGCAGTTCCCAGAGAACGACTCATCCCTACGAGCAGTACTTC. Translating it yields CASSSQRTTHPYEQYF.